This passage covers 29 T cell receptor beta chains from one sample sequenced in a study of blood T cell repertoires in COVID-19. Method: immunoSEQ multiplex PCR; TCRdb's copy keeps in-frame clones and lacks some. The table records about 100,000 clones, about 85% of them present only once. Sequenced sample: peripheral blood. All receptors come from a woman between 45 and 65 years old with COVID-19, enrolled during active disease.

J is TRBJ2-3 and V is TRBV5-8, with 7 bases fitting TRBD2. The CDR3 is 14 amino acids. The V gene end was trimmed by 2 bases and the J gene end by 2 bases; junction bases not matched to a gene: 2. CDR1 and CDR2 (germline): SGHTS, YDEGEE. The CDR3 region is CASSLAGFTDTQYF. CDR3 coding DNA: TGTGCCAGCAGCTTAGCGGGGTTCACAGATACGCAGTATTTT.

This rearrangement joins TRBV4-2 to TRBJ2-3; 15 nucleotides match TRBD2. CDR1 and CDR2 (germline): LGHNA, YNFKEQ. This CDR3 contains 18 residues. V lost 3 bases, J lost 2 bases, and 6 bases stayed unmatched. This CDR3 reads CASSQLGLAGGSTDTQYF. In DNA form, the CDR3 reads TGTGCCAGCAGCCAGTTGGGACTAGCGGGGGGCTCCACAGATACGCAGTATTTT.

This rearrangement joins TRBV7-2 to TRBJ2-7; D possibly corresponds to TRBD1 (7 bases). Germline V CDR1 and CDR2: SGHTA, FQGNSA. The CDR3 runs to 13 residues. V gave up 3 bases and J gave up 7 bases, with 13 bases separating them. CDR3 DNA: TGTGCCAGCAGCTTTCAACCAGGGGGGGAGCAGTACTTC. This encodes CASSFQPGGEQYF.

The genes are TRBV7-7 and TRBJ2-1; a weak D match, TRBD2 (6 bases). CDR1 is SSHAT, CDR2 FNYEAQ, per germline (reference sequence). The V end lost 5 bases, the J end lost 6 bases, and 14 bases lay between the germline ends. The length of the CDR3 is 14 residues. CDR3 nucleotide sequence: TGTGCCAGCAGCACCGGGACTTCTATCAATGAGCAGTTCTTC. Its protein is CASSTGTSINEQFF. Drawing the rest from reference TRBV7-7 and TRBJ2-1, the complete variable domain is GAGVSQSPRYKVTKRGQDVTLRCDPISSHATLYWYQQALGQGPEFLTYFNYEAQPDKSGLPSDRFSAERPEGSISTLTIQRTEQRDSAMYRCASSTGTSINEQFFGPGTRLTVL.

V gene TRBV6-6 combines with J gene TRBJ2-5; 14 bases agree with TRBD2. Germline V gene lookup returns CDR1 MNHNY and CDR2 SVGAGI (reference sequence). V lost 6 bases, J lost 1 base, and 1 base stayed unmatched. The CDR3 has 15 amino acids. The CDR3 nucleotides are TGTGCCAGCAGGACTAGCGGGGGGGCCCAAGAGACCCAGTACTTC. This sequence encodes CASRTSGGAQETQYF.

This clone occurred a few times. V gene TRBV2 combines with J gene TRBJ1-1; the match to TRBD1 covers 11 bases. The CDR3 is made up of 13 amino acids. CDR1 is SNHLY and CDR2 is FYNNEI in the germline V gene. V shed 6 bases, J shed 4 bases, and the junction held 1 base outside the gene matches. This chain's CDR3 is CASRGQGVTEAFF. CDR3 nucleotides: TGTGCCAGCAGGGGACAGGGGGTCACTGAAGCTTTCTTT.

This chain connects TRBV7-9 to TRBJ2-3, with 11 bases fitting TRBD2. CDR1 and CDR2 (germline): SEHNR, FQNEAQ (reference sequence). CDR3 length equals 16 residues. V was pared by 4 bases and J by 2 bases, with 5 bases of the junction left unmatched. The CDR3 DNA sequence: TGTGCCAGCAGCTCGGGACTAGCGGAATACACAGATACGCAGTATTTT. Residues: CASSSGLAEYTDTQYF.

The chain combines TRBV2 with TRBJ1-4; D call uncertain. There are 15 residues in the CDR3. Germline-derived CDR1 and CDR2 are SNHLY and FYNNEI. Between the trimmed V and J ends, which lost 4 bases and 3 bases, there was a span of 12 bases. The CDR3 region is CASSGRVSANEKLFF. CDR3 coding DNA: TGTGCCAGCAGTGGCCGGGTTTCGGCTAATGAAAAACTGTTTTTT.

The CDR3 is CASGHRGSGTDTQYF. DNA for the CDR3: TGTGCCAGCGGACACAGGGGATCCGGCACAGATACGCAGTATTTT. The chain uses TRBV28 and TRBJ2-3; 7 positions agree with TRBD1. Losses at the gene ends were 8 bases for V and 1 base for J; bases not matched to a gene: 9. The CDR3 contains 15 residues. Germline assignment: CDR1 MDHEN and CDR2 SYDVKM.

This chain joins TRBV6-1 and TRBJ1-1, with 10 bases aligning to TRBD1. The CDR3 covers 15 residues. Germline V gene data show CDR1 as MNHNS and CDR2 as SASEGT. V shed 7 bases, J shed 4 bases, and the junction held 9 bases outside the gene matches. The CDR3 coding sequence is TGTGCCAGCATAGCCGGGACAGGGGCTTTCACTGAAGCTTTCTTT. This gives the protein CASIAGTGAFTEAFF.

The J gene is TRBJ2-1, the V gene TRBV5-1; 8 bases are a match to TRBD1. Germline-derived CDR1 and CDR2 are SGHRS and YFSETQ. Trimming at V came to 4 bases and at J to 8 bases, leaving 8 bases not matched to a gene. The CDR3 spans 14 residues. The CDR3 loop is CASSPGQGGDEQFF. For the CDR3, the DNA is TGCGCCAGCAGCCCCGGACAGGGTGGGGATGAGCAGTTCTTC.

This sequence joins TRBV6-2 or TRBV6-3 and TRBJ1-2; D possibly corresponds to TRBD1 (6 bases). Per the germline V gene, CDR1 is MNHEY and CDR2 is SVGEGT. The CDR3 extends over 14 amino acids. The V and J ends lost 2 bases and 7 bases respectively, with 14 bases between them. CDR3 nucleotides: TGTGCCAGCAGTTACCGGGGGGCGATTTCTGGCTACACCTTC. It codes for CASSYRGAISGYTF.

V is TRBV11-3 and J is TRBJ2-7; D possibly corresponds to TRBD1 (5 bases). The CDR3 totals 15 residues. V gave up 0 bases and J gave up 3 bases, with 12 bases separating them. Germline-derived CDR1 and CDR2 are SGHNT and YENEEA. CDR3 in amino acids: CASSLEKGPNYEQYF. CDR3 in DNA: TGTGCCAGCAGCTTAGAAAAGGGGCCTAACTACGAGCAGTACTTC.

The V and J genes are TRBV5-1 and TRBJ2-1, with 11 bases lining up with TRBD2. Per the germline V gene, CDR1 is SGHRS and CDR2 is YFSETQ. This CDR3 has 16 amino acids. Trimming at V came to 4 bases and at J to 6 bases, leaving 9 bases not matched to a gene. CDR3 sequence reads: CASSPLAGGPGNEQFF. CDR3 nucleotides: TGCGCCAGCAGCCCATTAGCGGGGGGGCCAGGCAATGAGCAGTTCTTC. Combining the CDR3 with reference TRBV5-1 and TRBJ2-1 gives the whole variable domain KAGVTQTPRYLIKTRGQQVTLSCSPISGHRSVSWYQQTPGQGLQFLFEYFSETQRNKGNFPGRFSGRQFSNSRSEMNVSTLELGDSALYLCASSPLAGGPGNEQFFGPGTRLTVL.

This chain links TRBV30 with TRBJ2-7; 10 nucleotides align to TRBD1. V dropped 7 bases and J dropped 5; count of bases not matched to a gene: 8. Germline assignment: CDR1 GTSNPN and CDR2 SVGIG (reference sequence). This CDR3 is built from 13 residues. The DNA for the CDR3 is TGTGCCTACGACAGGGGGCCCCTCAACGAGCAGTACTTC. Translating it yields CAYDRGPLNEQYF.

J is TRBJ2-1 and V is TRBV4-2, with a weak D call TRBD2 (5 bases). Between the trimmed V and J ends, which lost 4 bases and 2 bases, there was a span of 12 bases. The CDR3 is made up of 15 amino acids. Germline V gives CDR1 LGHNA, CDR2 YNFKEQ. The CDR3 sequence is CASSLFGLAYNEQFF. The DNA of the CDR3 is TGTGCCAGCAGCCTATTCGGACTTGCCTACAATGAGCAGTTCTTC.

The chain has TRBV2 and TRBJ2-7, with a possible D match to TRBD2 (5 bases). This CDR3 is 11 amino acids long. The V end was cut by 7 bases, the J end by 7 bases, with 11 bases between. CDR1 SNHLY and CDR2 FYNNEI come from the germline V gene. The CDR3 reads CASTGLREQYF. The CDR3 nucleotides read TGTGCCAGCACCGGACTTCGGGAGCAGTACTTC.

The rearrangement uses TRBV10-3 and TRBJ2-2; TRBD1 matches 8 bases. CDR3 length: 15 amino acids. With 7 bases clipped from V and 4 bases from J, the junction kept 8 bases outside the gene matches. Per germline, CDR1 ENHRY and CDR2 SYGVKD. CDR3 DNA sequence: TGTGCCATCAACTCGCCAGGGGGCCTCACCGGGGAGCTGTTTTTT. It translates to CAINSPGGLTGELFF.

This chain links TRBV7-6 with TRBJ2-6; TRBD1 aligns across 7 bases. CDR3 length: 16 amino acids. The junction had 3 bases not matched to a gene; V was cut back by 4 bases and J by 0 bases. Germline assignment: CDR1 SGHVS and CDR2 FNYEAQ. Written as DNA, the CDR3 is TGTGCCAGCAGCTGGGGACAGTCCTCTGGGGCCAACGTCCTGACTTTC. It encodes CASSWGQSSGANVLTF.

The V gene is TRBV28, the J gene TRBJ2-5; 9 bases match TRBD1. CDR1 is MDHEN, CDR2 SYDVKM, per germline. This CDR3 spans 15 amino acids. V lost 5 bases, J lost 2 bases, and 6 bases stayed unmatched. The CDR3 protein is CASSLQGALQETQYF. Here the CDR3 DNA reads TGTGCCAGCAGTCTACAGGGGGCCTTACAAGAGACCCAGTACTTC.

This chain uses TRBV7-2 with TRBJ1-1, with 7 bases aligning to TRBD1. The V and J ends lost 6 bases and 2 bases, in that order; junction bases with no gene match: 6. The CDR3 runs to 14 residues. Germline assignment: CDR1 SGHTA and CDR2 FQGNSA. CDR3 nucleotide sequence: TGTGCCAGCAGACCGGGACAGCCCAACACTGAAGCTTTCTTT. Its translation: CASRPGQPNTEAFF.

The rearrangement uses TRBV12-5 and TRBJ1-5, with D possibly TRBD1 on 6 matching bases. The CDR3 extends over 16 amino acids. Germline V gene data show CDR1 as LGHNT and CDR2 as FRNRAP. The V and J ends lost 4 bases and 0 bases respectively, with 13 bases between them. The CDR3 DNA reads TGTGCTAGTGGTTCCTCCGGGACACCTAGCAATCAGCCCCAGCATTTT. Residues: CASGSSGTPSNQPQHF.

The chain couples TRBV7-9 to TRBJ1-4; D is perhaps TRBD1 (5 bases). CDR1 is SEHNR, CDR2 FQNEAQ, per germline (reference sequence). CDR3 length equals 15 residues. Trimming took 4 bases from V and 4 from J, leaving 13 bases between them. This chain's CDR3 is CASSYRTSRNEKLFF. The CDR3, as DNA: TGTGCCAGCAGCTACCGGACATCCCGTAATGAAAAACTGTTTTTT.

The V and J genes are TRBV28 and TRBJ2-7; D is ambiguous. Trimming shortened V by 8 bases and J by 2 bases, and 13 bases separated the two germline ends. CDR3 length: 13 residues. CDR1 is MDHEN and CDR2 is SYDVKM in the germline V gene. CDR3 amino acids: CASEASPAYEQYF. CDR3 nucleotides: TGTGCCAGCGAAGCGTCGCCCGCCTACGAGCAGTACTTC.

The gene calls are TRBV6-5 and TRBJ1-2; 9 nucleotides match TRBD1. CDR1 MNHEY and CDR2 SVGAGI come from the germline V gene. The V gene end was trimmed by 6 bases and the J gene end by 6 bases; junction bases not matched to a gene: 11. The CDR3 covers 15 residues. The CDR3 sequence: CASSFFVTGGNGYTF. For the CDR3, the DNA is TGTGCCAGCAGCTTTTTTGTGACAGGGGGGAATGGCTACACCTTC.

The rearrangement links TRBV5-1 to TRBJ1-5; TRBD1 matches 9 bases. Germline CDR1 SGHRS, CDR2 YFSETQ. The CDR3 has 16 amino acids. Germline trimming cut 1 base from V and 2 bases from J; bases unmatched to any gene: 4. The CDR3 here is CASSLSGQGGNQPQHF. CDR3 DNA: TGCGCCAGCAGCTTGTCGGGACAGGGAGGCAATCAGCCCCAGCATTTT. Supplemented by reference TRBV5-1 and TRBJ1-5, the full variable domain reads KAGVTQTPRYLIKTRGQQVTLSCSPISGHRSVSWYQQTPGQGLQFLFEYFSETQRNKGNFPGRFSGRQFSNSRSEMNVSTLELGDSALYLCASSLSGQGGNQPQHFGDGTRLSIL.

CDR3 in DNA: TGTGCCAGCAGCCAAGCGGGGGCCCCCTACGAGCAGTACTTC. This encodes CASSQAGAPYEQYF. The chain combines TRBV6-2 or TRBV6-3 with TRBJ2-7; TRBD2 matches 8 bases. Losses at the gene ends were 6 bases for V and 2 bases for J; bases not matched to a gene: 6. The CDR3 consists of 14 residues. In germline, CDR1 is MNHEY, CDR2 SVGEGT.

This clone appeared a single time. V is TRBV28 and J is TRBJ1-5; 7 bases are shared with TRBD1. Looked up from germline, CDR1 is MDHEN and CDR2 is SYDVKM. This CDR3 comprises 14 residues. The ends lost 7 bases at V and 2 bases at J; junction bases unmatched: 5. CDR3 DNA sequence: TGTGCCAGCATGAACAGGGGTGGCAATCAGCCCCAGCATTTT. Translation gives CASMNRGGNQPQHF.

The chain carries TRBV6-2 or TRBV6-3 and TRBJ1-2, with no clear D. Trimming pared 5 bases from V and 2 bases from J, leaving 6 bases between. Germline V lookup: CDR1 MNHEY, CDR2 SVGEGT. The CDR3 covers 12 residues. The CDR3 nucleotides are TGTGCCAGCAGTCCGAGCAACTATGGCTACACCTTC. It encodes CASSPSNYGYTF.